This TCR beta chain was recovered during a study of beta chain features in type 1 diabetes. Study-wide background: Cell yields, age and gender were similar between patients and healthy donors. All of the samples together had some 110 million sorted cells examined.

The germline V gene encodes CDR1 SQVTM and CDR2 ANQGSEA. The CDR3 is 13 amino acids. On this clone: No antigen is known for it.

Since all of the isolated RNA was reverse transcribed, expressed TCRB transcripts were what got sequenced. Data came from immunoSEQ multiplex PCR; TCRdb stores just in-frame clones and leaves some out. The sample carries 250,000 to 300,000 clones, approximately 24% recorded once. Study observations and caveats: Among patients with Type 1 diabetes, TCRB CDR3s were moderately but significantly shorter in every one of the four CD4+ subsets. Fewer insertions but more deletions were seen at VDJ junctions in type 1 diabetes patients.

The origin of this receptor is a woman in her 30s with type 1 diabetes. The chain is built from TRBV29-1 and TRBJ1-1; the match to TRBD1 covers 9 bases. What was sequenced was naive CD4+ T cells from blood. The DNA for the CDR3 is TGCAGTAACAGGGGGCCGATGAACACTGAAGCTTTCTTT. Translating gives CSNRGPMNTEAFF.